A single sample is the source of the 6 T cell receptor beta chains below, sequenced in a study of cytomegalovirus exposure and HLA in healthy donors. Profiled with immunoSEQ multiplex PCR; TCRdb holds only in-frame clones, not every one. The sample records 250,000 to 400,000 clones, roughly nine tenths being singletons. The sample consisted of PBMCs. These receptors all stem from a woman in her 30s in good health and CMV-seropositive.

The chain uses TRBV7-8 and TRBJ1-2; D is perhaps TRBD1 (6 bases). V lost 1 base and J lost 4, with 7 bases in between. The CDR3 runs to 13 residues. CDR1 SGHVS and CDR2 FQNEAQ come from the germline V gene. CDR3 sequence (DNA): TGTGCCAGCAGCTTAGTGGGGGCCTATGGCTACACCTTC. It yields the protein CASSLVGAYGYTF.

A few counts support this clone. This chain connects TRBV28 to TRBJ1-2; D uncertain. This CDR3 spans 13 amino acids. The germline gives CDR1 MDHEN, CDR2 SYDVKM. V was pared by 6 bases and J by 4 bases, with 12 bases between. The CDR3 is CASSSRPFYGYTF. As DNA, the CDR3 is TGTGCCAGCAGCTCTCGACCCTTCTATGGCTACACCTTC.

The CDR3 nucleotides read TGTGCCAGCAGCCCCGTGGTAGCGGGGATCACCGGGGAGCTGTTTTTT. Translating it yields CASSPVVAGITGELFF. The chain uses TRBV9 and TRBJ2-2; 8 bases are shared with TRBD2. The CDR3 is 16 amino acids. The J segment lost 4 bases and the V segment lost 4 bases, leaving 9 bases of the junction unmatched. The germline V gene encodes CDR1 SGDLS and CDR2 YYNGEE.

Notes on this clone: Relative to the germline gene, one junction end is altered; a read error may explain this. The chain joins TRBV14 to TRBJ1-4, with a tentative D call TRBD1 (6 bases). Germline assignment: CDR1 SGHDN and CDR2 FVKESK. The CDR3 covers 15 residues. CDR3 loop: CASTRTGTTNEKLFF. The CDR3, as DNA: TGTGCGAGCACAAGAACCGGGACAACAAATGAAAAACTGTTTTTT.

The chain joins TRBV18 to TRBJ1-2; tentatively, D is TRBD1 (5 bases). Looked up from germline, CDR1 is KGHSH and CDR2 is LQKENI. V lost 5 bases and J lost 6, with 13 bases in between. The CDR3 runs 13 residues. The CDR3 reads CASSTSLGDGYTF. For the CDR3, the DNA is TGTGCCAGCTCAACCAGTTTAGGGGATGGCTACACCTTC.

This sequence joins TRBV7-3 and TRBJ2-7; 11 bases line up with TRBD1. This CDR3 comprises 14 residues. After removal of 4 bases from V and 6 bases from J, the junction contained 5 bases not matched to a gene. Germline CDR1 reads SGHTA; CDR2 reads FQGTGA. The CDR3 sequence is CASSSRDRGGEQYF. DNA for the CDR3: TGTGCCAGCAGCTCCCGGGACAGGGGGGGCGAGCAGTACTTC.